Following are 30 T cell receptor beta chains from one sample sequenced in a study of regulatory T cells in long-lasting Graves disease. Researchers made TCR beta libraries by using iRepertoire HTBI primers and running Arm-PCR on CDR3 regions. In TCRdb, the multiplex PCR reads were re-called with MiXCR into one record per CDR3 protein. Of some 450,000 distinct CDR3 sequences in the sample, 23% were seen once. Time point here: persistent/refractory GD, antithyroid drugs over 5 years with positive TRAb. The TCR library was prepared using RNA isolated from PBMCs. Material: peripheral blood mononuclear cells (PBMCs), obtained when the disease was refractory, from a patient treated with antithyroid drugs. All receptors come from a female donor with Graves disease.

The chain combines TRBV6-9 with TRBJ2-2; 9 positions match TRBD2. Trimming took 4 bases from V and 6 from J; bases not matched to a gene: 15. CDR1 and CDR2 from the germline V gene are MNHGY and SVAAGI. This CDR3 is 18 amino acids long. The CDR3 loop is CASSSLSGSEIVAGELFF. The CDR3 bases are TGTGCCAGCAGTTCCCTTAGCGGGAGTGAGATCGTGGCCGGGGAGCTGTTTTTT.

This clonotype was seen ten or more times. The rearrangement uses TRBV27 and TRBJ1-6, with 7 bases that match TRBD1. The CDR3 has 16 residues. Germline V gives CDR1 MNHEY, CDR2 SMNVEV (reference sequence). V shed 6 bases and J 9 bases; nucleotides not matched to a gene: 14. DNA of the CDR3: TGTGCCAGCAGCCGCGTCAGGACAGGAACCTCTTCACCCCTCCACTTT. Its translation is CASSRVRTGTSSPLHF.

Many counts were recorded for this clonotype. The chain combines TRBV20-1 with TRBJ1-4, with D possibly TRBD1 on 5 matching bases. The CDR3 consists of 14 residues. CDR1 and CDR2 from the germline V gene are DFQATT and SNEGSKA (reference sequence). V lost 3 bases and J lost 6, with 14 bases in between. CDR3 protein: CSASLGLGHEKLFF. The CDR3 DNA reads TGCAGTGCTAGTTTGGGCTTGGGGCATGAAAAACTGTTTTTT.

This clonotype was seen a few times. This chain connects TRBV28 to TRBJ2-7; 10 nucleotides match TRBD1. The CDR3 contains 15 residues. The ends lost 5 bases at V and 2 bases at J; junction bases unmatched: 6. Looked up from germline, CDR1 is MDHEN and CDR2 is SYDVKM. The CDR3 reads CASSPPGTGAYEQYF. CDR3 sequence (DNA): TGTGCCAGCAGTCCTCCCGGGACAGGGGCCTACGAGCAGTACTTC.

The rearrangement joins TRBV25-1 to TRBJ1-2; TRBD1 matches 7 bases. The V and J ends lost 4 bases and 7 bases, in that order; junction bases with no gene match: 9. Germline CDR1 reads MGHDK; CDR2 reads SYGVNS. This CDR3 has 14 amino acids. CDR3 DNA: TGTGCCAGCAGTGGCCCGACAGGGTACGGTGGCTACACCTTC. Its protein is CASSGPTGYGGYTF.

J is TRBJ2-2 and V is TRBV2; 13 bases are a match to TRBD2. The CDR3 totals 16 residues. With 6 bases clipped from V and 7 bases from J, the junction kept 8 bases outside the gene matches. CDR1 SNHLY and CDR2 FYNNEI come from the germline V gene. CDR3 in amino acids: CASSPLAGGPVGELFF. The CDR3 DNA is TGTGCCAGCAGCCCACTAGCGGGAGGGCCAGTCGGGGAGCTGTTTTTT. The variable domain in full, completed from reference TRBV2 and TRBJ2-2, reads EPEVTQTPSHQVTQMGQEVILRCVPISNHLYFYWYRQILGQKVEFLVSFYNNEISEKSEIFDDQFSVERPDGSNFTLKIRSTKLEDSAMYFCASSPLAGGPVGELFFGEGSRLTVL.

This clonotype was seen only a few times. J is TRBJ1-2 and V is TRBV25-1, with D possibly being TRBD1 (5 bases). The CDR3 sequence is 15 residues long. V was cut by 1 base and J by 5 bases, with 14 bases left in between. The V gene's germline CDR1 is MGHDK and CDR2 SYGVNS. CDR3 DNA sequence: TGTGCCAGCAGTGAATCTTTGGGGGGTAAATATGGCTACACCTTC. Residues: CASSESLGGKYGYTF.

At least ten counts were recorded for this clonotype. The J gene is TRBJ2-5, the V gene TRBV29-1; D is unclear. Trimming took 5 bases from V and 0 from J, leaving 7 bases between them. This CDR3 has 12 residues. CDR1 is SQVTM, CDR2 ANQGSEA, per germline. CDR3: CSVSRNQETQYF. CDR3 DNA sequence: TGCAGCGTTTCTAGAAACCAAGAGACCCAGTACTTC.

This clonotype was counted between two and nine times. The junction does not match germline at one end; this may be a read error. The rearrangement joins TRBV7-2 to TRBJ2-2; the D is unclear. The CDR3 totals 14 residues. Per the germline V gene, CDR1 is SGHTA and CDR2 is FQGNSA. For the CDR3, the DNA is TGCGCCAGCAGCCGCCAGATGAACACCGGGGAGCTGTTTTTT. It is translated as CASSRQMNTGELFF.

This clonotype was counted only a few times. The chain links TRBV19 to TRBJ1-1; D not resolved. Per the germline V gene, CDR1 is LNHDA and CDR2 is SQIVND (reference sequence). The CDR3 sequence is 14 residues long. Trimming took 6 bases from V and 1 from J, leaving 12 bases between them. The CDR3 coding sequence is TGTGCCAGTAGCCCGATTGGGCCGAACACTGAAGCTTTCTTT. Encoded protein: CASSPIGPNTEAFF.

V and J are TRBV6-1 and TRBJ1-3; TRBD1 might be the D (6 bases). The CDR3 contains 15 residues. Trimming removed 6 bases at V and 2 bases at J, with 14 bases between. CDR1 MNHNS and CDR2 SASEGT come from the germline V gene. CDR3 DNA sequence: TGTGCCAGCAGACTTTACAGGGAGGCTGGAAACACCATATATTTT. Amino acids: CASRLYREAGNTIYF.

The rearrangement links TRBV20-1 to TRBJ2-7; 13 nucleotides align to TRBD2. V was pared by 4 bases and J by 6 bases, with 3 bases of the junction left unmatched. The CDR3 is made up of 13 amino acids. CDR1 is DFQATT, CDR2 SNEGSKA, per germline (reference sequence). The CDR3 sequence is CSATRTSGGEQYF. The CDR3 coding sequence is TGCAGTGCTACCCGGACTAGCGGGGGCGAGCAGTACTTC.

In its sample, this clonotype was seen a few times. V gene TRBV20-1 combines with J gene TRBJ2-7; TRBD1 is a possible D gene (5 bases). Germline values: CDR1 DFQATT, CDR2 SNEGSKA (reference sequence). This CDR3 is 11 amino acids long. Trimming pared 6 bases from V and 3 bases from J, leaving 9 bases between. The CDR3 DNA is TGCAGTGCAAGACAGCGCTACGAGCAGTACTTC. Translating it yields CSARQRYEQYF.

The chain has TRBV28 and TRBJ2-1; a possible D gene is TRBD1 (5 bases). Per germline, CDR1 MDHEN and CDR2 SYDVKM. V was cut by 11 bases and J by 6 bases, with 17 bases left in between. The CDR3 is 13 residues long. The CDR3 DNA reads as TGTGCCGGATCTGACAGCTTTGGCAATGAGCAGTTCTTC. Residues: CAGSDSFGNEQFF.

A few counts support this clonotype. V usage is TRBV7-9 and J usage is TRBJ1-2; no clear D. CDR3 length equals 15 residues. The V and J ends lost 1 base and 2 bases respectively, with 11 bases between them. Germline-derived CDR1 and CDR2 are SEHNR and FQNEAQ (reference sequence). CDR3 bases: TGTGCCAGCAGCTTAGTTGGGTGGGTGAACTATGGCTACACCTTC. It codes for CASSLVGWVNYGYTF.

J is TRBJ2-4 and V is TRBV2; 16 bases fit TRBD2. J lost 6 bases, V lost 9 bases, and 5 bases had no gene match. Germline lookup yields CDR1 SNHLY and CDR2 FYNNEI. CDR3 length: 15 residues. The CDR3 is CARHGTSGRANIQYF. In DNA form, the CDR3 reads TGTGCCAGACACGGGACTAGCGGGAGGGCAAACATTCAGTACTTC.

J is TRBJ2-7 and V is TRBV6-6; a possible D gene is TRBD2 (6 bases). The CDR3 spans 14 residues. The V gene's germline CDR1 is MNHNY and CDR2 SVGAGI (reference sequence). Deletions cut 0 bases from V and 6 bases from J, with 12 bases between. CDR3 loop: CASSYSGTQPEQYF. DNA for the CDR3: TGTGCCAGCAGTTACTCGGGGACTCAGCCCGAGCAGTACTTC.

This clonotype was recorded many times. The chain combines TRBV20-1 with TRBJ2-7, with D possibly TRBD2 on 5 matching bases. This CDR3 is built from 13 residues. V lost 3 bases and J lost 7, with 16 bases in between. Per germline, CDR1 DFQATT and CDR2 SNEGSKA (reference sequence). CDR3 nucleotides: TGCAGTGCTAGTGCGGAGGACCAGTGGGAGCAGTACTTC. This codes for CSASAEDQWEQYF.

This clonotype was picked up a small number of times. The V call is TRBV19, the J call TRBJ1-1; tentative D call: TRBD1 (5 bases). The CDR3 is made up of 13 amino acids. The germline V and J ends were trimmed by 8 bases and 4 bases, with 14 bases remaining between them. CDR1 and CDR2 from the germline V gene are LNHDA and SQIVND (reference sequence). CDR3 DNA sequence: TGTGCCAGTGCCTCAGGGAGTTTCACTGAAGCTTTCTTT. Translating gives CASASGSFTEAFF.

The rearrangement joins TRBV20-1 to TRBJ2-2; 8 nucleotides match TRBD2. Germline V CDR1 and CDR2: DFQATT, SNEGSKA (reference sequence). The CDR3 spans 14 residues. Trimming took 5 bases from V and 5 from J; bases not matched to a gene: 7. CDR3 sequence: CSALVAGKTGELFF. The CDR3 DNA reads TGCAGTGCTTTGGTAGCGGGAAAAACCGGGGAGCTGTTTTTT.

This clonotype was picked up many times. This chain links TRBV6-1 with TRBJ2-2, with TRBD2 matching 14 bases. Germline lookup yields CDR1 MNHNS and CDR2 SASEGT. The CDR3 length is 15 residues. J gave up 6 bases and V 8 bases, and 5 bases lay outside the gene matches. CDR3 DNA sequence: TGTGCCAGCTGGGGACTAGCGGGAGAATCCGGGGAGCTGTTTTTT. Translated: CASWGLAGESGELFF.

This chain links TRBV29-1 with TRBJ2-3, with 11 bases that match TRBD1. The CDR3 spans 13 residues. Looked up from germline, CDR1 is SQVTM and CDR2 is ANQGSEA. J was trimmed by 6 bases and V by 5 bases; bases with no gene match: 4. The CDR3 reads CSVLDRGLDTQYF. The CDR3 DNA reads as TGCAGCGTTTTGGACAGGGGGCTGGATACGCAGTATTTT.

This chain links TRBV5-4 with TRBJ1-5, with 9 bases fitting TRBD1. Trimming at V came to 1 base and at J to 6 bases, leaving 8 bases not matched to a gene. This CDR3 region has 16 residues. Germline V gives CDR1 SGHNT, CDR2 YYREEE (reference sequence). CDR3 region: CASSLLGTGIGQPQHF. Here the CDR3 DNA reads TGTGCCAGCAGCTTGTTAGGGACAGGGATCGGTCAGCCCCAGCATTTT.

This clonotype occurred many times. The chain recombines TRBV2 with TRBJ2-5; TRBD2 matches 11 bases. V lost 7 bases to trimming and J lost 5 bases; unmatched junction nucleotides: 6. This CDR3 comprises 14 residues. Germline V gives CDR1 SNHLY, CDR2 FYNNEI. The CDR3 region is CASTRGLAVETQYF. Here the CDR3 DNA reads TGTGCCAGCACCCGGGGACTAGCGGTGGAGACCCAGTACTTC.

This clonotype was detected ten times or more. The chain is built from TRBV12-3 or TRBV12-4 and TRBJ2-5, with D perhaps TRBD1 (5 bases). The CDR3 has 14 residues. Trimming removed 5 bases at V and 7 bases at J, with 17 bases between. The DNA for the CDR3 is TGTGCCAGCAGTCTAAGCCCCTACCAGGGGACCCAGTACTTC. Its translation: CASSLSPYQGTQYF.

This clonotype occurred many times. The chain recombines TRBV2 with TRBJ1-2; D unresolved. Deletions cut 7 bases from V and 2 bases from J, with 14 bases between. Germline assignment: CDR1 SNHLY and CDR2 FYNNEI. CDR3 length equals 14 residues. CDR3 loop: CASNPNTANYGYTF. The CDR3 nucleotides read TGTGCCAGCAATCCGAACACAGCAAACTATGGCTACACCTTC.

This clonotype has just a few counts. The J gene is TRBJ1-2, the V gene TRBV7-8; 10 bases are a match to TRBD1. J was trimmed by 6 bases and V by 5 bases; bases with no gene match: 6. The CDR3 spans 14 residues. Germline V gene lookup returns CDR1 SGHVS and CDR2 FQNEAQ. The CDR3 nucleotides read TGTGCCAGCAGCCCCCGACAGGGGGCTAATGGCTACACCTTC. Translating it yields CASSPRQGANGYTF.

Written as DNA, the CDR3 is TGTGCCAGTAGTATAGATCCAGCCGGGGAGCTGTTTTTT. This encodes CASSIDPAGELFF. The V call is TRBV19, the J call TRBJ2-2; D ambiguous. The CDR3 is made up of 13 amino acids. Trimming removed 0 bases from V and 6 bases from J, with 5 bases in between. Looked up from germline, CDR1 is LNHDA and CDR2 is SQIVND (reference sequence).

This clonotype was observed many times. V usage is TRBV6-1 and J usage is TRBJ1-2, with no clear D. The CDR3 consists of 13 residues. V was cut by 8 bases and J by 0 bases, with 10 bases left in between. Germline V lookup: CDR1 MNHNS, CDR2 SASEGT. This CDR3 reads CASAAQANYGYTF. CDR3 nucleotides: TGTGCCAGCGCAGCGCAAGCTAACTATGGCTACACCTTC.

The rearrangement uses TRBV20-1 and TRBJ1-2; no clear D. Germline CDR1 is DFQATT and CDR2 is SNEGSKA (reference sequence). The CDR3 spans 18 residues. V lost 4 bases and J lost 7, with 31 bases in between. The CDR3 sequence is CSATGLGRTFPPSSGYTF. In DNA form, the CDR3 reads TGCAGTGCTACCGGCCTCGGCAGAACCTTCCCCCCTTCTAGTGGCTACACCTTC.